This passage covers 8 T cell receptor beta chains from one sample sequenced in a study of cytomegalovirus exposure and HLA in healthy donors. This table comes from immunoSEQ multiplex PCR, and its TCRdb copy is limited to in-frame clones, with some not included. The sample comprises 250,000 to 400,000 clones, 88% of which are singletons, and around 0.91% rests with the top ten. The sample was PBMCs. The source of these receptors is a man aged 25 to 40 in good health and CMV-seronegative.

The V and J genes are TRBV7-8 and TRBJ1-3, with D perhaps TRBD1 (5 bases). V dropped 4 bases and J dropped 0 bases, with 22 bases sitting between them. From germline, CDR1 is SGHVS and CDR2 FQNEAQ. The CDR3 length is 19 residues. The CDR3 here is CASSSPPWGGPSSGNTIYF. The CDR3 DNA is TGTGCCAGCAGCTCCCCCCCCTGGGGGGGTCCGAGCTCTGGAAACACCATATATTTT.

This clone was picked up one time. The V gene is TRBV6-1, the J gene TRBJ1-5, with D hard to call. Per the germline V gene, CDR1 is MNHNS and CDR2 is SASEGT. The CDR3 covers 15 residues. V shed 4 bases and J shed 2 bases, with 12 bases lying between them. CDR3 loop: CASSVNKRGNQPQHF. In DNA, the CDR3 is TGTGCCAGCAGTGTGAACAAACGGGGCAATCAGCCCCAGCATTTT.

CDR3 sequence: CASSLNLATQETQYF. The CDR3, as DNA: TGTGCCAGCAGTTTAAACTTAGCGACGCAAGAGACCCAGTACTTC. The rearrangement links TRBV6-5 to TRBJ2-5; D is perhaps TRBD2 (5 bases). Trimming stripped 4 bases from V and 2 bases from J, with 14 bases between. CDR1 is MNHEY and CDR2 is SVGAGI in the germline V gene. This CDR3 is 15 amino acids long.

The CDR3 DNA sequence: TGTGCCAGCAGCTTCGCGACTAGCGGGGGGGCGGGCCCAGAGACCCAGTACTTC. This encodes CASSFATSGGAGPETQYF. This chain joins TRBV5-4 and TRBJ2-5; TRBD2 aligns across 14 bases. The ends lost 2 bases at V and 4 bases at J; junction bases unmatched: 10. The CDR3 runs 18 residues. The V gene's germline CDR1 is SGHNT and CDR2 YYREEE (reference sequence).

The CDR3 nucleotides are TGTGCCAGCAGTGGCGGGCGTGCATATGGCTACACCTTC. It translates to CASSGGRAYGYTF. The chain joins TRBV6-5 to TRBJ1-2, with D hard to call. V was trimmed by 5 bases and J by 5 bases, leaving 12 bases between them. This CDR3 comprises 13 residues. Germline V gene lookup returns CDR1 MNHEY and CDR2 SVGAGI.

Points on this clone: Distinct nucleotide sequences in the sample also encode this CDR3. The chain employs TRBV19 and TRBJ1-1; TRBD1 matches 11 bases. Germline CDR1 is LNHDA and CDR2 is SQIVND (reference sequence). V gave up 5 bases and J gave up 5 bases; unmatched junction bases: 4. The CDR3 has 14 residues. The CDR3 sequence: CASSSGQGATEAFF. CDR3 DNA sequence: TGTGCCAGTAGTTCTGGACAGGGGGCGACTGAAGCTTTCTTT.

The CDR3 nucleotides are TGCGCCAGCAGCTTGGGCACTATGGATACGCAGTATTTT. It yields the protein CASSLGTMDTQYF. The chain combines TRBV5-1 with TRBJ2-3, with D hard to call. This CDR3 comprises 13 residues. Trimming shortened V by 0 bases and J by 6 bases, and 8 bases separated the two germline ends. The V gene's germline CDR1 is SGHRS and CDR2 YFSETQ.

The chain joins TRBV6-4 to TRBJ1-1; no clear D. V was shortened by 0 bases and J by 1 base, with 6 bases between the two germline ends. The CDR3 extends over 14 amino acids. CDR1 and CDR2 from the germline V gene are MRHNA and SNTAGT. The CDR3, as DNA: TGTGCCAGCAGTGACTCGAACGGGAACACTGAAGCTTTCTTT. Protein product: CASSDSNGNTEAFF.